This TCR beta chain was sequenced in a study of blood T cell repertoires in COVID-19. For the study at large: PBMCs, B-cell-depleted T cells, or T cells were the source of the cDNA or gDNA that made up the material.

The CDR3 sequence is 16 residues long. The J segment lost 1 base and the V segment lost 1 base, leaving 4 bases of the junction unmatched. The V gene's germline CDR1 is SGHNT and CDR2 YYREEE (reference sequence). The table came from immunoSEQ multiplex PCR; TCRdb's copy has only in-frame clones and leaves some out. The repertoire holds about 210,000 clones, with 70% to 90% as singletons. The TCR sequence derives from a woman in her twenties or thirties who had been exposed to COVID-19. Sequenced input: PBMCs or T cells enriched from blood (not recorded which). The chain carries TRBV5-4 and TRBJ2-2; TRBD1 matches at 7 bases. The CDR3 loop reads CASSLSDRLNTGELFF. The CDR3 DNA reads TGTGCCAGCAGCTTGTCGGACAGGTTGAACACCGGGGAGCTGTTTTTT.